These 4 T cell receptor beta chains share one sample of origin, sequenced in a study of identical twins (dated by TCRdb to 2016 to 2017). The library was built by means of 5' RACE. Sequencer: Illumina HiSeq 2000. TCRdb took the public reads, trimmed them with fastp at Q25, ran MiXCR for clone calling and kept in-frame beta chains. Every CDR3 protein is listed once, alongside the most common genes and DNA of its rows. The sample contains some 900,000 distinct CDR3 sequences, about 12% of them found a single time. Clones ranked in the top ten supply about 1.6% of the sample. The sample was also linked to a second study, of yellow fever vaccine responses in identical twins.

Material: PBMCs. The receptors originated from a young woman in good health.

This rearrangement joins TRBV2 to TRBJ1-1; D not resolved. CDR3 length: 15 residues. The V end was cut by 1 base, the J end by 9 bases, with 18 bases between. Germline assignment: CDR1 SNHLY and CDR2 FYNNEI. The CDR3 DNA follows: TGTGCCAGCAGTGAAGAGTTGGGCAGTTCATCGAAAGCTTTCTTT. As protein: CASSEELGSSSKAFF.

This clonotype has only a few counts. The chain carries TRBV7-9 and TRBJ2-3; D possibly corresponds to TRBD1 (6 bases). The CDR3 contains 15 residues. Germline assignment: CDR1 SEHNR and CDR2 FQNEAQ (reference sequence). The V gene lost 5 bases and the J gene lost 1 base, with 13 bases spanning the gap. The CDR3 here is CASSPTGRGTDTQYF. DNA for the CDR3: TGTGCCAGCAGCCCCACAGGGAGAGGCACAGATACGCAGTATTTT.

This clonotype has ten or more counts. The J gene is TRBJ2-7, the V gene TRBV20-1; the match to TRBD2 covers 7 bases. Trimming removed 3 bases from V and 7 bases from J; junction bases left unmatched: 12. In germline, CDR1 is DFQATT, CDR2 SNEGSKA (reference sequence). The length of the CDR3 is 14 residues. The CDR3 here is CSASPGRKAGEQYF. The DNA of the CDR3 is TGCAGTGCTAGTCCCGGACGGAAAGCGGGGGAGCAGTACTTC.

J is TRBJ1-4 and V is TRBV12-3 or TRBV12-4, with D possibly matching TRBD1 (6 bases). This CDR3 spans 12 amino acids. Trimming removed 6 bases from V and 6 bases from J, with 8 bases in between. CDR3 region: CASRHRDEKLFF. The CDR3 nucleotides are TGTGCCAGCAGACACAGGGATGAAAAACTGTTTTTT.